This T cell receptor beta chain comes out of a study of T cell responses to AZD1222 COVID-19 vaccine. Study results and limitations: Along spike, vaccine-associated CD4 TCRs were found throughout, with dominance at 160-218 and 743-854. Researchers took repertoire samples only after the peak T cell response had come. Baseline serology detected seropositivity in only five to seven AZD1222 recipients. Clonal diversity was possibly underestimated, and white British individuals and females predominated among donors.

Sequencing used immunoSEQ multiplex PCR; TCRdb keeps in-frame clones, though not all of them. Of about 110,000 clones listed, more than 75% are singletons. CDR3 size: 13 residues. V dropped 4 bases and J dropped 10 bases, with 16 bases sitting between them. Germline lookup yields CDR1 MDHEN and CDR2 SYDVKM. Points on this clone: Antigen unknown.

The genes are TRBV28 and TRBJ1-2; D gene unclear. This sample comprised peripheral blood, obtained on day 0 of AZD1222 vaccination. This clonotype originated in an adult in good health. CDR3 loop: CASSSPTSATYTF. The CDR3 DNA follows: TGTGCCAGCAGTTCCCCGACCTCAGCGACCTACACCTTC.